These 8 T cell receptor beta chains were all obtained from the same sample, sequenced in a study of CD8+ T cells in alopecia areata listed by TCRdb under 2018. The library was obtained by the immunoSEQ multiplex PCR assay. RNA was extracted from all samples and reverse transcribed into cDNA as template for TCR sequencing. Imported from immuneACCESS, the table was reduced by TCRdb to in-frame sequences with V and J called. These copies leave out some clones; in studies compared against another copy, an unresolved V gene accounts for under half, and the cause of the remainder is not known. This sample comprises 80,000 or so clones, approximately 70% of them detected only once. The ten largest clones represent 20% to 25% of the sample. The time point label, as the study defines it: 20 to 30 weeks on oral tofacitinib. In light of the paper, this sample's treatment or condition label describes: oral pan-JAK inhibitor, 5-10 mg twice daily.

The sample in question was CD8+ T cells sorted from blood, obtained at week 24, from a patient treated with tofacitinib. Receptors were obtained from a human donor with alopecia areata.

CDR3: CASSFGRERSYEQYF. The CDR3, as DNA: TGTGCCAGCAGCTTCGGGCGGGAGCGGTCCTACGAGCAGTACTTC. The genes are TRBV5-4 and TRBJ2-7; TRBD2 matches at 7 bases. Trimming cost V 2 bases and J 1 base; bases outside gene matches: 6. This CDR3 has 15 amino acids. CDR1 is SGHNT and CDR2 is YYREEE in the germline V gene (reference sequence).

The chain recombines TRBV29-1 with TRBJ2-2; D uncertain. Germline CDR1 and CDR2: SQVTM and ANQGSEA. The CDR3 is 14 residues long. V lost 4 bases and J lost 0, with 9 bases in between. The CDR3 spells CSVGERANTGELFF. Here the CDR3 DNA reads TGCAGCGTTGGAGAGCGAGCGAACACCGGGGAGCTGTTTTTT.

The rearrangement uses TRBV5-1 and TRBJ1-1, with D maybe TRBD1 (5 bases). V lost 0 bases and J lost 3, with 9 bases in between. Germline V gene sequence: CDR1 SGHRS, CDR2 YFSETQ. The CDR3 contains 14 residues. CDR3 loop: CASSLGGAHTEAFF. CDR3 coding DNA: TGCGCCAGCAGCTTGGGTGGGGCCCACACTGAAGCTTTCTTT.

The rearrangement joins TRBV7-2 to TRBJ1-2; 8 nucleotides agree with TRBD1. This CDR3 has 15 residues. With 5 bases clipped from V and 2 bases from J, the junction kept 7 bases outside the gene matches. Germline V gene data show CDR1 as SGHTA and CDR2 as FQGNSA. The CDR3 protein is CASSPWTGINYGYTF. CDR3 coding DNA: TGTGCCAGCAGCCCCTGGACAGGGATAAACTATGGCTACACCTTC.

CDR3 bases: TGTGCCAGTAGTATAGCGGGAGGGAACACCGGGGAGCTGTTTTTT. Translating it yields CASSIAGGNTGELFF. The chain recombines TRBV19 with TRBJ2-2; 7 positions match TRBD2. This CDR3 contains 15 residues. V trimming: 1 base; J trimming: 1 base; junction bases outside the gene matches: 0. Germline CDR1 LNHDA, CDR2 SQIVND (reference sequence).

Many counts were recorded for this clone. The chain employs TRBV7-3 and TRBJ2-7, with 7 positions matching TRBD2. The germline V gene has CDR1 SGHTA and CDR2 FQGTGA. The junction had 14 bases not matched to a gene; V was cut back by 5 bases and J by 13 bases. The CDR3 runs 13 residues. DNA of the CDR3: TGTGCCAGCAGCAGCCGACCGGGACTAACCGACTACTTC. Translation gives CASSSRPGLTDYF.

The gene calls are TRBV27 and TRBJ2-6, with D unresolved. The germline V gene has CDR1 MNHEY and CDR2 SMNVEV (reference sequence). This CDR3 is 15 amino acids long. Trimming left V 2 bases short and J 2 bases short, with 7 bases between. The CDR3 DNA follows: TGTGCCAGCAGTTTAGTAAGACCTGGGGCCAACGTCCTGACTTTC. Its protein product is CASSLVRPGANVLTF.

CDR3 in DNA: TGCGCCAGCAGCCCGAAGGACAGGGGCGACATTCAGTACTTC. Protein: CASSPKDRGDIQYF. The rearrangement joins TRBV5-1 to TRBJ2-4; TRBD1 matches 9 bases. Germline-derived CDR1 and CDR2 are SGHRS and YFSETQ. This CDR3 has 14 residues. After removal of 4 bases from V and 8 bases from J, the junction contained 7 bases not matched to a gene.